A selection of T cell receptor beta chains follows, all from one sample in a study of response to subunit inactivated influenza vaccine. TCRdb used MiXCR to reprocess the RT-PCR reads, holding one entry per CDR3 protein. The sample contains a few hundred thousand distinct CDR3 sequences, around 13% of which appear only once. This specimen was PBMCs from blood, taken 12 days after vaccination. Receptors originate from a man in his fifties or sixties who received an inactivated influenza vaccine. CDR3s include the opening cysteine and the closing phenylalanine or tryptophan. Each record gives: V gene, J gene, clone size, D gene, CDR3 DNA, CDR3 protein. The D gene is left open where the match is weak. Clone size is stated in some rows and not others, as once, few, many or a class when expanded.

V gene: TRBV28; J gene: TRBJ2-6; clone size: .; D gene: TRBD1; CDR3 DNA: TGTGCCAGCAGTCCGGCTCCGGGACAGGGGGCAGGAGGGGCCAACGTCCTGACTTTC; CDR3 protein: CASSPAPGQGAGGANVLTF
V gene: TRBV7-9; J gene: TRBJ1-6; clone size: .; D gene: .; CDR3 DNA: TGTGCCAGCAGCTTAGGGGCAGTTGATAATTCACCCCTCCACTTT; CDR3 protein: CASSLGAVDNSPLHF
V gene: TRBV12-3/TRBV12-4; J gene: TRBJ1-1; clone size: .; D gene: .; CDR3 DNA: TGTGCCAGCACTGGGGGAGGTCTCACTGAAGCTTTCTTT; CDR3 protein: CASTGGGLTEAFF
V gene: TRBV6-1; J gene: TRBJ1-2; clone size: .; D gene: .; CDR3 DNA: TGTGCCAGCAGTGAAGCGCTTCTGAGGCAGCTCCTCCCGTTCTTC; CDR3 protein: CASSEALLRQLLPFF
V gene: TRBV3-1; J gene: TRBJ1-1; clone size: .; D gene: .; CDR3 DNA: TGTGCCAGCAGCCAGAACAGGATGAACACTGAAGCTTTCTTT; CDR3 protein: CASSQNRMNTEAFF
V gene: TRBV29-1; J gene: TRBJ2-1; clone size: .; D gene: TRBD2; CDR3 DNA: TGCAGCGTTGAACCCCCCAGCGGGATAGGCTCCTACAATGAGCAGTTCTTC; CDR3 protein: CSVEPPSGIGSYNEQFF
V gene: TRBV12-3/TRBV12-4; J gene: TRBJ1-4; clone size: few; D gene: TRBD1; CDR3 DNA: TGTGCCAGCAGTCGAACCGGGACAGGGACTGAAAAACTGTTTTTT; CDR3 protein: CASSRTGTGTEKLFF
V gene: TRBV7-9; J gene: TRBJ2-5; clone size: .; D gene: .; CDR3 DNA: TGTGCCAGCAGCCTTCACAGCCAGCATTCGACCCAGTACTTC; CDR3 protein: CASSLHSQHSTQYF
V gene: TRBV20-1; J gene: TRBJ1-3; clone size: .; D gene: .; CDR3 DNA: TGCAGTGCTAGAGATCTAGTTCGAGGGTACGGAAACACCATATATTTT; CDR3 protein: CSARDLVRGYGNTIYF
V gene: TRBV7-2; J gene: TRBJ2-3; clone size: .; D gene: .; CDR3 DNA: TGTGCCAGCAGCAACTGGGAGTCTAGCACAGATACGCAGTATTTT; CDR3 protein: CASSNWESSTDTQYF
V gene: TRBV20-1; J gene: TRBJ2-7; clone size: many; D gene: .; CDR3 DNA: TGCAGTGCTAGAATTACGAGCTCCTACGAGCAGTACTTC; CDR3 protein: CSARITSSYEQYF
V gene: TRBV7-9; J gene: TRBJ2-1; clone size: few; D gene: TRBD2; CDR3 DNA: TGTGCCAGCAGCTTCGAGCGCGGGAGGGCCAATGAGCAGTTCTTC; CDR3 protein: CASSFERGRANEQFF
V gene: TRBV5-1; J gene: TRBJ1-3; clone size: few; D gene: .; CDR3 DNA: TGCGCCAGCAGCTCTTCCACTGCGCACTCTGGAAACACCATATATTTT; CDR3 protein: CASSSSTAHSGNTIYF
V gene: TRBV12-5; J gene: TRBJ2-1; clone size: few; D gene: .; CDR3 DNA: TGTGCTAGTGGTTTGGTAAGGAGCGGGACATACAATGAGCAGTTCTTC; CDR3 protein: CASGLVRSGTYNEQFF
V gene: TRBV5-1; J gene: TRBJ2-5; clone size: .; D gene: .; CDR3 DNA: TGCGCCAGCAGCGGGGGCGGGGGCGGCCTCCAAGAGACCCAGTACTTC; CDR3 protein: CASSGGGGGLQETQYF
V gene: TRBV20-1; J gene: TRBJ2-1; clone size: many; D gene: TRBD2; CDR3 DNA: TGCAGTGCTAACACTCTAGCGGCCTATTCGGATGAGCAGTTCTTC; CDR3 protein: CSANTLAAYSDEQFF
V gene: TRBV7-9; J gene: TRBJ1-4; clone size: .; D gene: .; CDR3 DNA: TGTGCCAGCAGCTCCCGATCCCAGGGGAATAATGAAAAACTGTTTTTT; CDR3 protein: CASSSRSQGNNEKLFF
V gene: TRBV12-3/TRBV12-4; J gene: TRBJ2-7; clone size: many; D gene: .; CDR3 DNA: TGTGCCAGCAGCCCTCAGACTGGGAGGGGGTACGAGCAGTACTTC; CDR3 protein: CASSPQTGRGYEQYF
V gene: TRBV20-1; J gene: TRBJ1-3; clone size: few; D gene: .; CDR3 DNA: TGCAGTGCTAGTCACCGAAACTCTGGAAACACCATATATTTT; CDR3 protein: CSASHRNSGNTIYF
V gene: TRBV4-1; J gene: TRBJ1-5; clone size: .; D gene: .; CDR3 DNA: TGCGCCAGCAGCCAAGTCTACCCGGGCAATCAGCCCCAGCATTTT; CDR3 protein: CASSQVYPGNQPQHF
V gene: TRBV6-1; J gene: TRBJ2-7; clone size: .; D gene: .; CDR3 DNA: TGTGCCAGCAGGAGCTTCGGGGCTGGTATGGGGGTGCAGTACTTC; CDR3 protein: CASRSFGAGMGVQYF
V gene: TRBV15; J gene: TRBJ2-7; clone size: .; D gene: TRBD1; CDR3 DNA: TGTGCCACCAGCAGAAACATTGGCCGGACAGGGGCCTACGAGCAGTACTTC; CDR3 protein: CATSRNIGRTGAYEQYF
V gene: TRBV7-3; J gene: TRBJ2-1; clone size: many; D gene: TRBD2; CDR3 DNA: TGTGCCAGCAGCGCGACTAGCGGGTCATACAATGAGCAGTTCTTC; CDR3 protein: CASSATSGSYNEQFF
V gene: TRBV11-2; J gene: TRBJ1-1; clone size: few; D gene: .; CDR3 DNA: TGTGCCAGCAGCTTGCCCGACAGCCTATTGAACACTGAAGCTTTCTTT; CDR3 protein: CASSLPDSLLNTEAFF
V gene: TRBV29-1; J gene: TRBJ1-4; clone size: .; D gene: .; CDR3 DNA: TGCAGCGTTGGGGACACAACTAATGAAAAACTGTTTTTT; CDR3 protein: CSVGDTTNEKLFF
V gene: TRBV6-5; J gene: TRBJ1-3; clone size: .; D gene: TRBD1; CDR3 DNA: TGTGCCAGCAGTTCCTTGACAGGGGGCCTCTCTGGAAACACCATATATTTT; CDR3 protein: CASSSLTGGLSGNTIYF
V gene: TRBV7-2; J gene: TRBJ2-5; clone size: many; D gene: TRBD2; CDR3 DNA: TGTGCCAGCAGCCGACCGGGACTAGCGGGAGAGACCCAGTACTTC; CDR3 protein: CASSRPGLAGETQYF
V gene: TRBV12-3/TRBV12-4; J gene: TRBJ2-1; clone size: .; D gene: .; CDR3 DNA: TGTGCCAGCAGCAGGACAGACAATGAGCAGTTCTTC; CDR3 protein: CASSRTDNEQFF
V gene: TRBV7-2; J gene: TRBJ2-4; clone size: few; D gene: .; CDR3 DNA: TGTGCCAGCAGCCCAAGACAGGAAGGCATTCAGTACTTC; CDR3 protein: CASSPRQEGIQYF
V gene: TRBV29-1; J gene: TRBJ2-5; clone size: few; D gene: .; CDR3 DNA: TGCAGCGTTGAAGAAGGACGAGGTATCGAGACCCAGTACTTC; CDR3 protein: CSVEEGRGIETQYF
V gene: TRBV7-9; J gene: TRBJ1-2; clone size: .; D gene: TRBD1; CDR3 DNA: TGTGCCAGCAGCGACGGGACAGACTATGGCTACACCTTC; CDR3 protein: CASSDGTDYGYTF
V gene: TRBV7-2; J gene: TRBJ1-1; clone size: many; D gene: .; CDR3 DNA: TGTGCCAGCAGCCCCGGACAGAAGATTGAAGCTTTCTTT; CDR3 protein: CASSPGQKIEAFF
V gene: TRBV5-6; J gene: TRBJ2-1; clone size: few; D gene: TRBD2; CDR3 DNA: TGTGCCAGCAGCTTAAGGTCGGGAGGGGCGATCTACAATGAGCAGTTCTTC; CDR3 protein: CASSLRSGGAIYNEQFF
V gene: TRBV7-9; J gene: TRBJ2-5; clone size: few; D gene: .; CDR3 DNA: TGTGCCAGCAGCTCCCCTTGGGGGGTCGCGGAGACCCAGTACTTC; CDR3 protein: CASSSPWGVAETQYF
V gene: TRBV10-3; J gene: TRBJ2-1; clone size: few; D gene: .; CDR3 DNA: TGTGCCATCAGTGAAGAGCGGAACAATGAGCAGTTCTTC; CDR3 protein: CAISEERNNEQFF
V gene: TRBV7-2; J gene: TRBJ2-1; clone size: few; D gene: .; CDR3 DNA: TGTGCCAGCAGTGGAGGGGCCAACACCTACAATGAGCAGTTCTTC; CDR3 protein: CASSGGANTYNEQFF
V gene: TRBV7-2; J gene: TRBJ2-6; clone size: few; D gene: .; CDR3 DNA: TGTGCCAGCAGCTTAGGATCAGCCCGGGGGGCCAACGTCCTGACTTTC; CDR3 protein: CASSLGSARGANVLTF
V gene: TRBV12-3/TRBV12-4; J gene: TRBJ2-3; clone size: .; D gene: .; CDR3 DNA: TGTGCCAGCAGTTTTTTAGCGGGCAGGGGCATTGTAGATACGCAGTATTTT; CDR3 protein: CASSFLAGRGIVDTQYF
V gene: TRBV12-3/TRBV12-4; J gene: TRBJ1-2; clone size: .; D gene: .; CDR3 DNA: TGTGCCAGCCGGGGACTTAACTATGGCTACACCTTC; CDR3 protein: CASRGLNYGYTF
V gene: TRBV13; J gene: TRBJ1-5; clone size: .; D gene: .; CDR3 DNA: TGTGCCAGCAGCCCGTGGGGTCAGCCCCAGCATTTT; CDR3 protein: CASSPWGQPQHF
V gene: TRBV5-6; J gene: TRBJ2-1; clone size: many; D gene: .; CDR3 DNA: TGTGCCAGCAGCTTAGGGCGTGAGCAGTTCTTC; CDR3 protein: CASSLGREQFF
V gene: TRBV20-1; J gene: TRBJ2-7; clone size: few; D gene: .; CDR3 DNA: TGCAGTGCTAGAGATCTCGGGGGGCTCTACGAGCAGTACTTC; CDR3 protein: CSARDLGGLYEQYF
V gene: TRBV6-5; J gene: TRBJ2-6; clone size: .; D gene: .; CDR3 DNA: TGTGCCAGCAGTTACGGGGTACTTGATGGGGCCAACGTCCTGACTTTC; CDR3 protein: CASSYGVLDGANVLTF